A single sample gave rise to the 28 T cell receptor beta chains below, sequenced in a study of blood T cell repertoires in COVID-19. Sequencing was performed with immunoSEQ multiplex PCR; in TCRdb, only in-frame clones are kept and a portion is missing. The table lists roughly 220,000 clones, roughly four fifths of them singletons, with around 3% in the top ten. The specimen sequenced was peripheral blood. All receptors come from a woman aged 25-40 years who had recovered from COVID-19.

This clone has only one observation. CDR3: CASSARDSTYEQYF. The CDR3 nucleotides are TGTGCCAGTAGTGCCCGGGACAGCACCTACGAGCAGTACTTC. The V call is TRBV19, the J call TRBJ2-7; 7 nucleotides match TRBD1. The junction had 6 bases not matched to a gene; V was cut back by 5 bases and J by 2 bases. The length of the CDR3 is 14 residues. Germline values: CDR1 LNHDA, CDR2 SQIVND (reference sequence). The variable domain in full, with the rest retrieved from reference TRBV19 and TRBJ2-7, is DGGITQSPKYLFRKEGQNVTLSCEQNLNHDAMYWYRQDPGQGLRLIYYSQIVNDFQKGDIAEGYSVSREKKESFPLTVTSAQKNPTAFYLCASSARDSTYEQYFGPGTRLTVT.

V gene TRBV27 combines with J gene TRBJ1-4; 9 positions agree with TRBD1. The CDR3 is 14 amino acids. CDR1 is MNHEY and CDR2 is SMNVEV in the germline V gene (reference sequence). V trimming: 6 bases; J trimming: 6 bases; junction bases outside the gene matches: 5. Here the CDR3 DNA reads TGTGCCAGCAGCCGGACAGGGGCTCATGAAAAACTGTTTTTT. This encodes CASSRTGAHEKLFF.

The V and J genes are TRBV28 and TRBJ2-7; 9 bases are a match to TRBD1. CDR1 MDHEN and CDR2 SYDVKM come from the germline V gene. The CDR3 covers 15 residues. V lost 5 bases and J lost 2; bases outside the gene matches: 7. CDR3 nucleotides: TGTGCCAGCAGTACGGGACAGGGTCAGACCTACGAGCAGTACTTC. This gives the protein CASSTGQGQTYEQYF.

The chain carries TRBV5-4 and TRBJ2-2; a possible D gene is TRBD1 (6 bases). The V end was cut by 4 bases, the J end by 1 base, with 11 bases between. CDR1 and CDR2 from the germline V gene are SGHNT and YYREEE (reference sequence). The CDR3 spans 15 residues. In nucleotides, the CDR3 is TGTGCCAGCAGCACCCGGACAGAGAACACCGGGGAGCTGTTTTTT. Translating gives CASSTRTENTGELFF. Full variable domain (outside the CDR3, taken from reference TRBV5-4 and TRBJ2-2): ETGVTQSPTHLIKTRGQQVTLRCSSQSGHNTVSWYQQALGQGPQFIFQYYREEENGRGNFPPRFSGLQFPNYSSELNVNALELDDSALYLCASSTRTENTGELFFGEGSRLTVL.

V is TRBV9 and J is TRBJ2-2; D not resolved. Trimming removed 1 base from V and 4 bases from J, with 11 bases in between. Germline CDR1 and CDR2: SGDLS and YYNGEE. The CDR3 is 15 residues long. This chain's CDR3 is CASSVTGYSTGELFF. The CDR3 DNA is TGTGCCAGCAGCGTAACGGGTTATAGCACCGGGGAGCTGTTTTTT.

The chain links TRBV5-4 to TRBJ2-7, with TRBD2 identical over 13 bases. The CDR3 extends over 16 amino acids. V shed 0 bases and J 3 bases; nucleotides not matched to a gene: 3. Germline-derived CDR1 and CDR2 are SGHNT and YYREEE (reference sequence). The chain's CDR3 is CASSLGGLAGNYEQYF. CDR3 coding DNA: TGTGCCAGCAGCTTGGGGGGACTAGCGGGAAACTACGAGCAGTACTTC.

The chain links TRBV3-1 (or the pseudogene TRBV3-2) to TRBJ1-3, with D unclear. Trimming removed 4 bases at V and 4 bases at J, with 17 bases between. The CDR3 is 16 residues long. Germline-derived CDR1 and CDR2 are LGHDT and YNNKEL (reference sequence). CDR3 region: CASSPTGLGRGNTIYF. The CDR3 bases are TGTGCCAGCAGCCCTACGGGCCTCGGGAGGGGAAACACCATATATTTT.

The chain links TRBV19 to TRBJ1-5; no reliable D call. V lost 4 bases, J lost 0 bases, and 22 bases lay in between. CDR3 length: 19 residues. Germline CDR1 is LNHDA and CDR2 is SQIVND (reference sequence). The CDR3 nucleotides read TGTGCCAGTAGTAAAAGGCGTCACCCCCCCACAGATAGCAATCAGCCCCAGCATTTT. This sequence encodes CASSKRRHPPTDSNQPQHF.

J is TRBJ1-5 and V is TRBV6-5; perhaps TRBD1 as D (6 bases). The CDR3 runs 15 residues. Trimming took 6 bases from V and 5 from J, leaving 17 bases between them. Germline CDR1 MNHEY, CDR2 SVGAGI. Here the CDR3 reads CASRRGGNRDQPQHF. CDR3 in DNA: TGTGCCAGCAGACGGGGAGGGAACAGGGATCAGCCCCAGCATTTT.

CDR3 loop: CASRVLAGGPDTQYF. The CDR3 DNA is TGTGCCAGCAGGGTACTAGCGGGAGGCCCAGATACGCAGTATTTT. The V and J genes are TRBV28 and TRBJ2-3; 12 bases agree with TRBD2. Losses at the gene ends were 6 bases for V and 4 bases for J; bases not matched to a gene: 5. The CDR3 runs to 15 residues. From germline, CDR1 is MDHEN and CDR2 SYDVKM.

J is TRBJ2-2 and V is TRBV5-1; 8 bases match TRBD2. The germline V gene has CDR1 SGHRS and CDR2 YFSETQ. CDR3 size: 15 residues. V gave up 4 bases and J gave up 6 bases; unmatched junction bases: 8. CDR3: CASSSQRERAGELFF. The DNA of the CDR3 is TGCGCCAGCAGCAGCCAGCGGGAGAGGGCCGGGGAGCTGTTTTTT.

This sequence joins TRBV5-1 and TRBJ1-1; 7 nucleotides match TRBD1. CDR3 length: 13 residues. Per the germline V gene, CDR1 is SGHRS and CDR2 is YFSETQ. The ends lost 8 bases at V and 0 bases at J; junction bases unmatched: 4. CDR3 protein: CASYRGMNTEAFF. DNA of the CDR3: TGCGCCAGTTACAGGGGTATGAACACTGAAGCTTTCTTT.

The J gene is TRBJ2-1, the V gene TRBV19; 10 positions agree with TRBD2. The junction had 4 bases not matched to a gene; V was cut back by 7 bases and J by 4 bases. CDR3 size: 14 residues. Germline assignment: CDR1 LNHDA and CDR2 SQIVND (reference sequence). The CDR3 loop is CASKTSGFYNEQFF. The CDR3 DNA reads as TGTGCCAGTAAGACTAGCGGGTTTTACAATGAGCAGTTCTTC.

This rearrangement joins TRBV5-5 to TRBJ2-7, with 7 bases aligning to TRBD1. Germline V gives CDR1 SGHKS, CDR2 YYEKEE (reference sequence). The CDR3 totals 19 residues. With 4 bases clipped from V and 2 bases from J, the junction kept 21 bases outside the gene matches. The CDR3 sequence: CASSPPRQGTFPQPYEQYF. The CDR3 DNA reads TGTGCCAGCAGCCCGCCCCGACAGGGTACCTTCCCACAACCCTACGAGCAGTACTTC.

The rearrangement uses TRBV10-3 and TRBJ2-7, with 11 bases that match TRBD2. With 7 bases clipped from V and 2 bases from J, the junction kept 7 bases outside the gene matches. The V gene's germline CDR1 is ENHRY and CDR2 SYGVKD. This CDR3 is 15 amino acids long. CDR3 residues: CAITDTSGGTYEQYF. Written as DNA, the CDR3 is TGTGCCATCACCGATACTAGCGGGGGTACCTACGAGCAGTACTTC.

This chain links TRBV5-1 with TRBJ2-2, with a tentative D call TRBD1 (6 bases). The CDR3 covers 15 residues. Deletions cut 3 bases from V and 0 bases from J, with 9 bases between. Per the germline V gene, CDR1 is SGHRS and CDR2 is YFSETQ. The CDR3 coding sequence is TGCGCCAGCAGCTGGGCAGGGGCGAACACCGGGGAGCTGTTTTTT. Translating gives CASSWAGANTGELFF. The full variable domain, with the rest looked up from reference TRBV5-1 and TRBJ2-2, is KAGVTQTPRYLIKTRGQQVTLSCSPISGHRSVSWYQQTPGQGLQFLFEYFSETQRNKGNFPGRFSGRQFSNSRSEMNVSTLELGDSALYLCASSWAGANTGELFFGEGSRLTVL.

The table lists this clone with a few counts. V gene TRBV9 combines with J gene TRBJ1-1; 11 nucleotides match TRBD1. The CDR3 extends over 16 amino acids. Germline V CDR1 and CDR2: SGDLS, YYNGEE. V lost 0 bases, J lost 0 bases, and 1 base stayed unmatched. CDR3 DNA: TGTGCCAGCAGCGTAGGGACAGGGGGCATGAACACTGAAGCTTTCTTT. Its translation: CASSVGTGGMNTEAFF.

DNA of the CDR3: TGTGCCAGCAGTTACAGGGAGAATGAGCAGTTCTTC. It translates to CASSYRENEQFF. V usage is TRBV12-3 or TRBV12-4 and J usage is TRBJ2-1; possibly TRBD1 for D (6 bases). Deletions cut 4 bases from V and 7 bases from J, with 8 bases between. The CDR3 runs to 12 residues.

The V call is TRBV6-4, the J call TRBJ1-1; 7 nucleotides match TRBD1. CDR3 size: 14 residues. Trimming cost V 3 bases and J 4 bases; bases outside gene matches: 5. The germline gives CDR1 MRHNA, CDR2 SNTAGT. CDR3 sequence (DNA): TGTGCCAGCAGTGAACAGGGGTGGGGCACTGAAGCTTTCTTT. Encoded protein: CASSEQGWGTEAFF.

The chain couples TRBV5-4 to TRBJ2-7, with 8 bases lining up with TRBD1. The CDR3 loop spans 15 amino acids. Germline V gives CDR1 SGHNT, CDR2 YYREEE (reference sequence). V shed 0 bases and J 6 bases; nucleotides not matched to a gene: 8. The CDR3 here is CASSLAGTGISEQYF. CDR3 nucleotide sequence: TGTGCCAGCAGCTTGGCCGGGACAGGTATCTCCGAGCAGTACTTC. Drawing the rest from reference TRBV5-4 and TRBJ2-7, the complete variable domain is ETGVTQSPTHLIKTRGQQVTLRCSSQSGHNTVSWYQQALGQGPQFIFQYYREEENGRGNFPPRFSGLQFPNYSSELNVNALELDDSALYLCASSLAGTGISEQYFGPGTRLTVT.

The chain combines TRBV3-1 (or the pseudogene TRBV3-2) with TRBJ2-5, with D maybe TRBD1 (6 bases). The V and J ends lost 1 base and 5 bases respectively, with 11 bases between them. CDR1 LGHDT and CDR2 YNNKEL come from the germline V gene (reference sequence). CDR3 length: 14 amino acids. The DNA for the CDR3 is TGTGCCAGCAGCCAAGCACAGGGCGGGGAGACCCAGTACTTC. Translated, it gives CASSQAQGGETQYF.

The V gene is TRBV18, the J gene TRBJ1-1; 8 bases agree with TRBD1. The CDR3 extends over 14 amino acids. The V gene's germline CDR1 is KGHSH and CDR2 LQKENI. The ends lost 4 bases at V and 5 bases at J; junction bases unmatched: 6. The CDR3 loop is CASSRQGQGTEAFF. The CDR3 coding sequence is TGTGCCAGCTCACGACAGGGGCAGGGGACTGAAGCTTTCTTT. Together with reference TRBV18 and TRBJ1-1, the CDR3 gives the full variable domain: NAGVMQNPRHLVRRRGQEARLRCSPMKGHSHVYWYRQLPEEGLKFMVYLQKENIIDESGMPKERFSAEFPKEGPSILRIQQVVRGDSAAYFCASSRQGQGTEAFFGQGTRLTVV.

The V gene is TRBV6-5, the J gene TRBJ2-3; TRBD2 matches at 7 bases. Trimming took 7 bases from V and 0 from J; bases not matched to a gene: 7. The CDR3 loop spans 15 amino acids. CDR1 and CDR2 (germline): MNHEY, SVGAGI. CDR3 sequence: CASNPLADSTDTQYF. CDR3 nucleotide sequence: TGTGCCAGCAATCCCCTAGCGGATAGCACAGATACGCAGTATTTT.

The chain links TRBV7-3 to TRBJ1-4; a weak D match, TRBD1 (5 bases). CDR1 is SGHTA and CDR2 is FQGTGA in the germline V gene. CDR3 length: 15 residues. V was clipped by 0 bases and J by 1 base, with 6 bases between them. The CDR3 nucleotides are TGTGCCAGCAGCTTAACCGGGGGAACTAATGAAAAACTGTTTTTT. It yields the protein CASSLTGGTNEKLFF.

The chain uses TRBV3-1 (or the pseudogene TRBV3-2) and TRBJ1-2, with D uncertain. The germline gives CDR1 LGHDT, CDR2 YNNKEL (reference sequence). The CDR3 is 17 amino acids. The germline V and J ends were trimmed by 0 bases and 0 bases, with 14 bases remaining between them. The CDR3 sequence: CASSQDSAGLPNYGYTF. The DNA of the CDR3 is TGTGCCAGCAGCCAAGATTCAGCAGGCCTTCCTAACTATGGCTACACCTTC.

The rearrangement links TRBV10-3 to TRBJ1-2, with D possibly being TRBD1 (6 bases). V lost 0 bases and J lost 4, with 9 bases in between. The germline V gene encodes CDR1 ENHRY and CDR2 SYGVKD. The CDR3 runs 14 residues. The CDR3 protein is CAISESVTGYGYTF. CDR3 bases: TGTGCCATCAGTGAGTCTGTGACAGGCTATGGCTACACCTTC.

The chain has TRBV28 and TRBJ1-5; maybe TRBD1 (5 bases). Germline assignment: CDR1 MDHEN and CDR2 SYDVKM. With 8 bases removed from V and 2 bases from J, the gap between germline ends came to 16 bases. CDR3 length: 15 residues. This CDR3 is CASLPRGKGNQPQHF. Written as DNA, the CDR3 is TGTGCCAGCCTTCCTAGGGGAAAGGGCAATCAGCCCCAGCATTTT.

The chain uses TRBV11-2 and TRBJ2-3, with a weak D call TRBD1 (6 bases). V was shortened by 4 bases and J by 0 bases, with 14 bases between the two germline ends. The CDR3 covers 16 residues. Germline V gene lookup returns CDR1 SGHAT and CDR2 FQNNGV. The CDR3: CASSSWTAFSTDTQYF. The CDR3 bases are TGTGCCAGCAGCTCCTGGACAGCGTTTAGCACAGATACGCAGTATTTT.